This TCR beta chain was profiled in a study of T cell responses to AZD1222 COVID-19 vaccine. Study-level findings and limits: Repertoire collection took place solely once the T cell response had peaked. Vaccination with two AZD1222 doses was followed by a rise in Spike-specific TCR breadth and depth. A mostly white British donor set with more females was recruited, and clonal diversity was possibly underestimated. Just a handful of AZD1222 recipients were seropositive at baseline.

The germline V gene has CDR1 MDHEN and CDR2 SYDVKM. The V gene lost 10 bases and the J gene lost 8 bases, with 17 bases spanning the gap. The CDR3 consists of 13 residues. Concerning this clone: The antigen is undetermined.

Produced via immunoSEQ multiplex PCR; TCRdb's table is partial and in-frame only. The data hold 95,000 to 150,000 clones, with over 75% observed a single time. The sequence derives from an adult in good health. The sample consisted of peripheral blood, taken on day 0 of AZD1222 vaccination. This rearrangement joins TRBV28 to TRBJ1-4, with D tentatively TRBD1 (5 bases). CDR3 residues: CATGAGKGEKLFF. DNA of the CDR3: TGTGCCACCGGTGCAGGGAAGGGAGAAAAACTGTTTTTT.